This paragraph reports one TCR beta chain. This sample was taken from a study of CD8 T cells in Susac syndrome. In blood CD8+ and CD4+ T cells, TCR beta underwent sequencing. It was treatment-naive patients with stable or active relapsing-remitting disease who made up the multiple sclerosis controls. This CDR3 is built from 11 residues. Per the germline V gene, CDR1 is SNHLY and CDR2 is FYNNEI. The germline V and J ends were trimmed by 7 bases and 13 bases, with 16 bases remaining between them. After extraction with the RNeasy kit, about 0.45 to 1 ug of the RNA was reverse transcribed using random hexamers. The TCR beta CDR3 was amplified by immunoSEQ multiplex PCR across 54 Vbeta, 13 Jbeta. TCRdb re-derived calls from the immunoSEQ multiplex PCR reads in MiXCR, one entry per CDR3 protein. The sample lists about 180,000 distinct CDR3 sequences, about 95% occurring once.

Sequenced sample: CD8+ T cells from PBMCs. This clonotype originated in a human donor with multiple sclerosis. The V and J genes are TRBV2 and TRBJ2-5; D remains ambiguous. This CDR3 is CASINRASAYF. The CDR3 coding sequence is TGTGCCAGCATTAATCGGGCTTCGGCGTACTTC.